This T cell receptor beta chain was sequenced for a study of T cell repertoires in cytomegalovirus infection. Study-level information: Based on public TCR beta signatures, there were indications of CMV infection and of a matching HLA type. Study-level points and caveats: Carriers of CMV and the relevant HLA type were discriminated by public TCR beta frequency. What dominated the ex vivo response were HLA-C-restricted CMV-specific TCR beta clonotypes.

The CDR3 is made up of 16 amino acids. The V gene's germline CDR1 is MNHEY and CDR2 SVGEGT. About this clonotype itself: What it binds is not known. Germline and junction disagree at one end, which may indicate a read error.

TCRdb recomputed calls from the reads with MiXCR, one row per CDR3 protein. The sample has 630,000 or so distinct CDR3 sequences, 24% seen once; the top ten hold 6.5% to 10%. The J gene is TRBJ2-2, the V gene TRBV6-2 or TRBV6-3; TRBD1 aligns across 10 bases. The receptor comes from a human donor in good health (CMV status not recorded). Some clones in this sample may be carry-over from other donors' samples. Material for sequencing was CD8+ T cells from PBMCs. The CDR3 here is CASSSFGGQGTVELFF. CDR3 nucleotides: TGTGCCAGCAGTTCGTTCGGGGGACAGGGGACCGTGGAGCTGTTTTTT.